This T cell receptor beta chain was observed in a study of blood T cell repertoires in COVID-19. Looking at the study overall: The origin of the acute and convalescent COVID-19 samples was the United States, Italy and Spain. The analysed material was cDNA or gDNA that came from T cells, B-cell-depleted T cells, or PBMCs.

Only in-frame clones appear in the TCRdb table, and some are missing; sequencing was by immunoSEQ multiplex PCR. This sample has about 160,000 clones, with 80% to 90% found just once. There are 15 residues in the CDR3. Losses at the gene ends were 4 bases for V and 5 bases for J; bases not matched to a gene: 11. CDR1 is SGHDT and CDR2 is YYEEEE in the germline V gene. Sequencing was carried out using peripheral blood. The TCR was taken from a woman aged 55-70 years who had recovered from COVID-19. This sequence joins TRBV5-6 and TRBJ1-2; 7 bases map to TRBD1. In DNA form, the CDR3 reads TGTGCCAGCAGCCCCCTGGGGACAGAAGTTTATGGCTACACCTTC. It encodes CASSPLGTEVYGYTF.